This record covers a single T cell receptor beta chain. This entry is derived from a study of blood T cell repertoires in COVID-19. Clones were read by immunoSEQ multiplex PCR, and TCRdb kept only the in-frame ones, dropping some. This table holds about 110,000 clones, approximately 86% found once. Germline V lookup: CDR1 MNHEY, CDR2 SMNVEV (reference sequence). The CDR3 runs 17 residues. Trimming cost V 6 bases and J 5 bases; bases outside gene matches: 17. This receptor was obtained from a middle-aged man with acute or convalescent COVID-19. Sequencing was carried out using peripheral blood. The chain couples TRBV27 to TRBJ1-1; TRBD1 aligns across 8 bases. The CDR3 sequence: CASSFLKQGALITEAFF. DNA of the CDR3: TGTGCCAGCAGCTTTCTCAAGCAGGGGGCGCTGATAACTGAAGCTTTCTTT.